The 23 T cell receptor beta chains below all came from one sample that was sequenced in a study of blood T cell repertoires in COVID-19. The protocol was immunoSEQ multiplex PCR, while the TCRdb copy is restricted to in-frame clones and leaves out a portion. The sample shows roughly 250,000 clones, roughly 80% of them seen only once. The sequenced material came from peripheral blood. These receptors all stem from a woman aged 80 or older with active or convalescent COVID-19.

This clone was observed a single time. The chain combines TRBV3-1 (or the pseudogene TRBV3-2) with TRBJ1-1; 7 bases match TRBD1. Germline V CDR1 and CDR2: LGHDT, YNNKEL (reference sequence). V shed 4 bases and J 4 bases; nucleotides not matched to a gene: 6. The CDR3 has 14 amino acids. The CDR3: CASSLPGQITEAFF. The CDR3 region has the DNA TGTGCCAGCAGCCTACCGGGACAGATCACTGAAGCTTTCTTT.

This clone was recorded only once. The V and J genes are TRBV11-2 and TRBJ2-3; 8 bases fit TRBD2. Trimming cost V 7 bases and J 4 bases; bases outside gene matches: 7. The CDR3 sequence is 14 residues long. Germline CDR1 and CDR2: SGHAT and FQNNGV. CDR3 nucleotides: TGTGCCAGCAACGAGCGGGAGCGGTCAGATACGCAGTATTTT. Protein sequence: CASNERERSDTQYF.

This chain links TRBV10-3 with TRBJ1-1, with D possibly matching TRBD1 (6 bases). The CDR3 covers 14 residues. The germline CDR1 and CDR2 sequences are ENHRY and SYGVKD. V lost 4 bases, J lost 1 base, and 10 bases lay in between. The CDR3 DNA sequence: TGTGCCATCAGTGGGACAGTGGCGAACACTGAAGCTTTCTTT. Protein sequence: CAISGTVANTEAFF.

The chain links TRBV6-5 to TRBJ2-7; 9 nucleotides align to TRBD1. This CDR3 region has 14 residues. Germline CDR1 is MNHEY and CDR2 is SVGAGI. V was pared by 2 bases and J by 4 bases, with 3 bases of the junction left unmatched. CDR3 protein: CASSYQQGAYEQYF. In DNA form, the CDR3 reads TGTGCCAGCAGTTACCAACAGGGGGCATACGAGCAGTACTTC.

This clone was seen more than once but under ten times. This sequence joins TRBV6-4 and TRBJ2-7; D is perhaps TRBD2 (6 bases). CDR3 length: 15 amino acids. With 1 base removed from V and 5 bases from J, the gap between germline ends came to 15 bases. Germline values: CDR1 MRHNA, CDR2 SNTAGT. CDR3 sequence reads: CASSDFDSRGNEQYF. CDR3 coding DNA: TGTGCCAGCAGTGACTTCGACTCGCGGGGAAACGAGCAGTACTTC.

V is TRBV2 and J is TRBJ2-3; 7 positions match TRBD1. With V trimmed by 6 bases and J by 1 base, 4 bases remained unmatched. The CDR3 length is 14 residues. CDR1 is SNHLY and CDR2 is FYNNEI in the germline V gene. CDR3 DNA: TGTGCCAGCAGGGTCGGGACAGGCACAGATACGCAGTATTTT. Its translation: CASRVGTGTDTQYF.

This clone was seen more than once but under ten times. V usage is TRBV18 and J usage is TRBJ1-2; 9 nucleotides agree with TRBD1. With V trimmed by 5 bases and J by 2 bases, 6 bases remained unmatched. The CDR3 spans 15 residues. Per germline, CDR1 KGHSH and CDR2 LQKENI. The CDR3 loop is CASSSRTGANYGYTF. The CDR3 nucleotides read TGTGCCAGCTCATCACGGACAGGGGCGAACTATGGCTACACCTTC. The variable domain in full, with the rest retrieved from reference TRBV18 and TRBJ1-2, is NAGVMQNPRHLVRRRGQEARLRCSPMKGHSHVYWYRQLPEEGLKFMVYLQKENIIDESGMPKERFSAEFPKEGPSILRIQQVVRGDSAAYFCASSSRTGANYGYTFGSGTRLTVV.

The J gene is TRBJ1-1, the V gene TRBV5-4; the match to TRBD1 covers 8 bases. V shed 1 base and J 6 bases; nucleotides not matched to a gene: 8. The V gene's germline CDR1 is SGHNT and CDR2 YYREEE (reference sequence). This CDR3 is built from 15 residues. CDR3 in DNA: TGTGCCAGCAGCTTGCTGGACAGGGATAAAGCTGAAGCTTTCTTT. Amino acid sequence: CASSLLDRDKAEAFF.

V usage is TRBV24-1 and J usage is TRBJ2-3, with 10 bases that match TRBD1. This CDR3 comprises 16 residues. The germline V gene has CDR1 KGHDR and CDR2 SFDVKD. After removal of 1 base from V and 2 bases from J, the junction contained 2 bases not matched to a gene. This chain's CDR3 is CATSDFGTGATDTQYF. DNA of the CDR3: TGTGCCACCAGTGATTTTGGGACAGGGGCCACAGATACGCAGTATTTT.

The CDR3 is CAKNGGGSTDTQYF. Written as DNA, the CDR3 is TGTGCCAAAAACGGGGGCGGGAGTACCGATACGCAGTATTTT. The V and J genes are TRBV30 and TRBJ2-3; weak D call: TRBD2 (7 bases). With 8 bases removed from V and 6 bases from J, the gap between germline ends came to 21 bases. CDR1 and CDR2 from the germline V gene are GTSNPN and SVGIG (reference sequence). The CDR3 loop spans 14 amino acids. Looking up the rest from reference TRBV30 and TRBJ2-3 gives the full variable domain: SQTIHQWPATLVQPVGSPLSLECTVEGTSNPNLYWYRQAAGRGLQLLFYSVGIGQISSEVPQNLSASRPQDRQFILSSKKLLLSDSGFYLCAKNGGGSTDTQYFGPGTRLTVL.

The chain has TRBV28 and TRBJ1-1, with 8 bases that match TRBD1. Germline CDR1 and CDR2: MDHEN and SYDVKM. The trim removed 7 bases at V and 0 bases at J, leaving 1 base unmatched. The CDR3 loop spans 13 amino acids. CDR3 nucleotides: TGTGCCAGCAACAGGGGGGTGAACACTGAAGCTTTCTTT. It codes for CASNRGVNTEAFF. Full variable domain (outside the CDR3, taken from reference TRBV28 and TRBJ1-1): DVKVTQSSRYLVKRTGEKVFLECVQDMDHENMFWYRQDPGLGLRLIYFSYDVKMKEKGDIPEGYSVSREKKERFSLILESASTNQTSMYLCASNRGVNTEAFFGQGTRLTVV.

The genes are TRBV3-1 (or the pseudogene TRBV3-2) and TRBJ2-4, with D uncertain. This CDR3 spans 14 amino acids. Trimming cost V 2 bases and J 4 bases, with 9 bases left between them. Germline CDR1 reads LGHDT; CDR2 reads YNNKEL (reference sequence). CDR3: CASSQRGTKNIQYF. The CDR3 DNA reads as TGTGCCAGCAGCCAACGAGGAACGAAAAACATTCAGTACTTC.

V gene TRBV6-5 combines with J gene TRBJ2-3, with D tentatively TRBD1 (5 bases). V was clipped by 0 bases and J by 6 bases, with 10 bases between them. Germline V CDR1 and CDR2: MNHEY, SVGAGI. The CDR3 is 14 amino acids. Here the CDR3 DNA reads TGTGCCAGCAGTTACTCGAGTGGGGCGGATACGCAGTATTTT. Translated: CASSYSSGADTQYF.

The J gene is TRBJ2-1, the V gene TRBV4-1, with D possibly TRBD2 on 5 matching bases. CDR1 MGHRA and CDR2 YSYEKL come from the germline V gene. Deletions cut 4 bases from V and 4 bases from J, with 20 bases between. The CDR3 spans 17 residues. As DNA, the CDR3 is TGCGCCAGCAGCCGCGATCCGGCTGGAGGTTTTTACAATGAGCAGTTCTTC. It translates to CASSRDPAGGFYNEQFF.

This clone was seen only once. The chain joins TRBV28 to TRBJ1-2, with 11 positions matching TRBD1. The junction had 9 bases not matched to a gene; V was cut back by 5 bases and J by 7 bases. Germline assignment: CDR1 MDHEN and CDR2 SYDVKM. The CDR3 length is 15 residues. In DNA form, the CDR3 reads TGTGCCAGCAGTCTACACGGGACAGGGGGTTTTGGCTACACCTTC. Amino acids: CASSLHGTGGFGYTF.

This chain connects TRBV11-2 to TRBJ2-7; tentatively, D is TRBD1 (6 bases). This CDR3 spans 13 amino acids. Germline V gene lookup returns CDR1 SGHAT and CDR2 FQNNGV. V was pared by 0 bases and J by 7 bases, with 10 bases between. In DNA form, the CDR3 reads TGTGCCAGCAGCTTAGATCGAGACAGGGAGCAGTACTTC. Its translation: CASSLDRDREQYF.

The chain uses TRBV19 and TRBJ2-4, with 7 bases lining up with TRBD2. Trimming took 8 bases from V and 0 from J; bases not matched to a gene: 13. The germline V gene encodes CDR1 LNHDA and CDR2 SQIVND (reference sequence). The CDR3 length is 17 residues. The CDR3 nucleotides read TGTGCCAGTCATAGCCTGGCAGCGGGACTAGCCAAAAACATTCAGTACTTC. Translation gives CASHSLAAGLAKNIQYF.

This chain connects TRBV18 to TRBJ1-1; D ambiguous. The V gene lost 3 bases and the J gene lost 4 bases, with 12 bases spanning the gap. The CDR3 contains 14 residues. Germline CDR1 KGHSH, CDR2 LQKENI. The CDR3 loop is CASSPLNGATEAFF. CDR3 nucleotide sequence: TGTGCCAGCTCACCCCTCAACGGAGCCACTGAAGCTTTCTTT.

In nucleotides, the CDR3 is TGCGCCAGCAGTGGCAGGGTTGGTCAGCCCCAGCATTTT. It translates to CASSGRVGQPQHF. The chain joins TRBV10-1 to TRBJ1-5, with a weak D call TRBD1 (5 bases). The germline gives CDR1 WNHNN, CDR2 SYGVQD (reference sequence). Trimming removed 4 bases from V and 6 bases from J, with 10 bases in between. CDR3 length: 13 residues.

This clone has just a few counts. The chain joins TRBV10-3 to TRBJ1-2, with D hard to call. The germline V gene has CDR1 ENHRY and CDR2 SYGVKD. The CDR3 is made up of 15 amino acids. Deletions cut 0 bases from V and 4 bases from J, with 12 bases between. The CDR3 sequence: CAISESDSASYGYTF. Here the CDR3 DNA reads TGTGCCATCAGTGAGTCGGACTCGGCGTCCTATGGCTACACCTTC.

This chain connects TRBV19 to TRBJ2-2; tentatively, D is TRBD1 (6 bases). CDR1 and CDR2 from the germline V gene are LNHDA and SQIVND (reference sequence). V lost 7 bases and J 0 bases, leaving 12 bases between the germline ends. This CDR3 has 15 residues. CDR3 region: CASKPGQTNTGELFF. The CDR3 DNA sequence: TGTGCCAGTAAGCCGGGACAAACGAACACCGGGGAGCTGTTTTTT.

The chain couples TRBV5-4 to TRBJ2-4; D is possibly TRBD2 (6 bases). V was clipped by 4 bases and J by 5 bases, with 10 bases between them. CDR3 length equals 13 residues. In germline, CDR1 is SGHNT, CDR2 YYREEE (reference sequence). Written as DNA, the CDR3 is TGTGCCAGCAGCGGGGGGAACCAAAACATTCAGTACTTC. Protein product: CASSGGNQNIQYF.

The chain combines TRBV28 with TRBJ1-1, with D uncertain. V lost 3 bases and J 1 base, leaving 15 bases between the germline ends. In germline, CDR1 is MDHEN, CDR2 SYDVKM. CDR3 length: 16 residues. The CDR3 here is CASSFFGRAGNTEAFF. Here the CDR3 DNA reads TGTGCCAGCAGTTTTTTTGGGCGGGCAGGGAACACTGAAGCTTTCTTT.